The entry below gives a single T cell receptor (beta chain) sequence along with its context. Its antigen is unknown. The data are from a study of cytomegalovirus exposure and HLA in healthy donors. Study at large: Researchers found that 81% of over 350 genotyped donors fell within the Caucasian-associated ancestry cluster. Study results and caveats: A later analysis found most CMV-associated TCR beta chains apparently HLA-restricted.

The PCR contained 60 Vbeta and 13 Jbeta primers. Measured with immunoSEQ multiplex PCR; TCRdb has only the in-frame clones, and not every one. The sample records about 130,000 clones, 84% being singletons. This CDR3 spans 16 amino acids. V lost 4 bases to trimming and J lost 0 bases, with 14 bases between them. The germline gives CDR1 SGHRS, CDR2 YFSETQ. All donors participated as healthy donors of bone marrow. The rearrangement joins TRBV5-1 to TRBJ1-3; TRBD1 is a possible D gene (5 bases). The TCR comes from a man over 45 in good health and CMV-seronegative. Sequenced input: PBMCs. In DNA form, the CDR3 reads TGCGCCAGCAGCGTAACCCTCCAGGGCTCTGGAAACACCATATATTTT. Translated, it gives CASSVTLQGSGNTIYF.